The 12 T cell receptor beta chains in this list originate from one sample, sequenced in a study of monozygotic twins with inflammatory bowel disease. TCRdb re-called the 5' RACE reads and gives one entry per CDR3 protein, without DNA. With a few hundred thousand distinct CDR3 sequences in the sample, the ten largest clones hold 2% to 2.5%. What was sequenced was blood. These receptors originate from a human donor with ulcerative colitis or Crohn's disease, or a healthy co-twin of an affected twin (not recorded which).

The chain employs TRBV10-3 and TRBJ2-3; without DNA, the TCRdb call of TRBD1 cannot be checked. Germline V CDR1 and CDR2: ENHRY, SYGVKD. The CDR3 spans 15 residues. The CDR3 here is CAIRPDRETTDTQYF.

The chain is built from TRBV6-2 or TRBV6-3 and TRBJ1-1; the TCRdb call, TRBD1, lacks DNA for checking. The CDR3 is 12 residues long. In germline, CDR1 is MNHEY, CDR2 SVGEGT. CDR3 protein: CASSSNRAEAFF.

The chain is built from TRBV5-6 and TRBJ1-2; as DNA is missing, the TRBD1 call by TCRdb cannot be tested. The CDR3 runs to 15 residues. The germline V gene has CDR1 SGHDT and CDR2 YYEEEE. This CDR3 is CASSSPRFSNYGYTF.

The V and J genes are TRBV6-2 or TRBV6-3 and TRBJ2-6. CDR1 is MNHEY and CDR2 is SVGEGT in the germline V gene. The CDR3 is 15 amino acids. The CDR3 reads CASSYSTAQANVLTF.

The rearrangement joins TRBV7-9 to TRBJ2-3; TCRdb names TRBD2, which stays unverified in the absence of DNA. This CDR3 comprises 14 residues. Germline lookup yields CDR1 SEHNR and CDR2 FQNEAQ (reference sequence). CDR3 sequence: CASSLQGGADTQYF.

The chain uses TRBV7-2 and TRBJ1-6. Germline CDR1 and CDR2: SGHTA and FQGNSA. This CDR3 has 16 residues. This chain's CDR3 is CASSLFGRQNNSPLHF.

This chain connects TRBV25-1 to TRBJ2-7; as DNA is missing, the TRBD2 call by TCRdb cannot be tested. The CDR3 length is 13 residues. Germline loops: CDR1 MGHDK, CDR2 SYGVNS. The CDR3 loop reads CATQSPAADEQYF.

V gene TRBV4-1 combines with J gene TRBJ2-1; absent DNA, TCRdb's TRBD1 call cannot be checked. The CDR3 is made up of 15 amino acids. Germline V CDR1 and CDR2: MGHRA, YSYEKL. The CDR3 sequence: CASSQDRDNDNEQFF.

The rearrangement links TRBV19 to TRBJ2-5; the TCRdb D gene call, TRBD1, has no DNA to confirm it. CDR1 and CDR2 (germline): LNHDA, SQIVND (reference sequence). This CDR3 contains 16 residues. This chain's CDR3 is CASTETGGLLQETQYF.

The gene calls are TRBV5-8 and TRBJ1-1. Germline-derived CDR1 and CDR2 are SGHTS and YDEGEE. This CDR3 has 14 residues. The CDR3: CASRGRGKSTEAFF.

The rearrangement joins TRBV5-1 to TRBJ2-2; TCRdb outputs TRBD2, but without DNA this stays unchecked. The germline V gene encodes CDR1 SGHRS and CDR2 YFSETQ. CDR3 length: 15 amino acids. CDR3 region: CASSLVVAGTGELFF.

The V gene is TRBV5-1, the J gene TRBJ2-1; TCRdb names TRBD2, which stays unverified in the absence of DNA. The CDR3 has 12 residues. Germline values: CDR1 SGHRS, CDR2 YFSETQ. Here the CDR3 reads CASGLGLNEQFF.